These 13 T cell receptor beta chains came from one sample sequenced in a study of shared clonotypes between healthy human individuals. Measured with immunoSEQ multiplex PCR; TCRdb has only the in-frame clones, and not every one. The profile shows more than 2 million clones, almost 96% of them singletons. Sequencing was carried out using naive CD4+ T cells sorted from blood. Indicated subset: CD45RA+ positively selected. The receptors come from a man in his late teens or twenties in good health.

This clone was detected once. The CDR3 spells CASSLSTSTDTQYF. CDR3 DNA: TGTGCCAGCTCCCTATCTACTAGCACAGATACGCAGTATTTT. The V and J genes are TRBV18 and TRBJ2-3; no definite D call. Germline V lookup: CDR1 KGHSH, CDR2 LQKENI. The V and J ends lost 6 bases and 0 bases respectively, with 10 bases between them. This CDR3 is built from 14 residues.

V and J are TRBV7-6 and TRBJ1-2; 7 bases align to TRBD1. The length of the CDR3 is 14 residues. Germline CDR1 reads SGHVS; CDR2 reads FNYEAQ. Losses at the gene ends were 2 bases for V and 2 bases for J; bases not matched to a gene: 2. The CDR3 here is CASSLNRGNYGYTF. The CDR3, as DNA: TGTGCCAGCAGCTTAAACAGGGGAAACTATGGCTACACCTTC.

The chain has TRBV5-4 and TRBJ1-2; possibly TRBD1 for D (6 bases). There are 14 residues in the CDR3. CDR1 and CDR2 from the germline V gene are SGHNT and YYREEE (reference sequence). Trimming took off 10 bases at V and 6 bases at J, with 22 bases between the two ends. Here the CDR3 reads CASPGPQQGNGYTF. The CDR3, as DNA: TGTGCCTCACCGGGCCCACAACAGGGAAATGGCTACACCTTC.

The chain recombines TRBV30 with TRBJ1-1; unclear D gene. V gave up 1 base and J gave up 1 base, with 10 bases separating them. CDR3 length: 14 amino acids. Germline CDR1 is GTSNPN and CDR2 is SVGIG (reference sequence). CDR3 nucleotide sequence: TGTGCCTGGAGTGGTGGCAACAGGAACACTGAAGCTTTCTTT. Encoded protein: CAWSGGNRNTEAFF.

The chain couples TRBV4-2 to TRBJ2-5; D might be TRBD1 (5 bases). Germline V gene sequence: CDR1 LGHNA, CDR2 YNFKEQ. The CDR3 loop spans 13 amino acids. Trimming removed 4 bases at V and 5 bases at J, with 11 bases between. CDR3 DNA: TGTGCCAGCAGCCCAGAGAAGGGGGAGACCCAGTACTTC. Encoded protein: CASSPEKGETQYF.

The V call is TRBV20-1, the J call TRBJ2-1; 7 positions agree with TRBD2. Germline values: CDR1 DFQATT, CDR2 SNEGSKA (reference sequence). The CDR3 contains 11 residues. Trimming cost V 6 bases and J 12 bases; bases outside gene matches: 8. CDR3 DNA sequence: TGCAGTGCAACCGTAGCGGGCGGGCAGTTCTTC. This translates into CSATVAGGQFF.

V and J are TRBV5-1 and TRBJ2-3, with D perhaps TRBD2 (5 bases). This CDR3 spans 16 amino acids. Germline CDR1 and CDR2: SGHRS and YFSETQ. The V and J ends lost 0 bases and 6 bases respectively, with 17 bases between them. In nucleotides, the CDR3 is TGCGCCAGCAGCTTGGGATCGGCGGGTTCGTGGGATACGCAGTATTTT. The encoded protein is CASSLGSAGSWDTQYF.

J is TRBJ1-4 and V is TRBV5-1; tentatively, D is TRBD1 (5 bases). The CDR3 is made up of 14 amino acids. V lost 7 bases to trimming and J lost 8 bases, with 18 bases between them. CDR1 SGHRS and CDR2 YFSETQ come from the germline V gene. Here the CDR3 DNA reads TGCGCCAGCGGCGCGGGGGGTCTGGGGGAAAAACTGTTTTTT. Translating gives CASGAGGLGEKLFF. Full variable domain (outside the CDR3, taken from reference TRBV5-1 and TRBJ1-4): KAGVTQTPRYLIKTRGQQVTLSCSPISGHRSVSWYQQTPGQGLQFLFEYFSETQRNKGNFPGRFSGRQFSNSRSEMNVSTLELGDSALYLCASGAGGLGEKLFFGSGTQLSVL.

The chain is built from TRBV21-1 and TRBJ1-1; the table calls TRBD1, which could not be checked here. TRBV21-1 is termed a pseudogene. This CDR3 comprises 20 residues. The CDR3 is CASSKKRARGRVIRNTEAFF. The CDR3 DNA follows: TGTGCCAGCAGCAAAAAACGGGCCAGGGGGCGGGTCATTCGAAACACTGAAGCTTTCTTT.

The chain combines TRBV19 with TRBJ1-6; 7 nucleotides match TRBD1. The CDR3 loop spans 13 amino acids. Per germline, CDR1 LNHDA and CDR2 SQIVND (reference sequence). The ends lost 8 bases at V and 8 bases at J; junction bases unmatched: 6. The CDR3 is CASRRGPDSPLHF. CDR3 bases: TGTGCCAGTCGTAGGGGGCCGGATTCACCCCTCCACTTT.

The chain carries TRBV18 and TRBJ1-5, with D unclear. V shed 3 bases and J shed 3 bases, with 9 bases lying between them. CDR3 length: 14 amino acids. The germline gives CDR1 KGHSH, CDR2 LQKENI. CDR3 protein: CASSPGSNNQPQHF. The CDR3 nucleotides are TGTGCCAGCTCACCGGGGTCCAACAATCAGCCCCAGCATTTT.

About this clone itself: The junction differs from germline at one of its ends, possibly a read error. J is TRBJ1-5 and V is TRBV6-1, with 7 bases matching TRBD1. The CDR3 has 16 residues. Germline lookup yields CDR1 MNHNS and CDR2 SASEGT. CDR3 sequence (DNA): TGTGCCACCAGTGGCACAGGGGAATTGGGCAATCAGCCCCAGCATTTT. Its protein is CATSGTGELGNQPQHF.

The chain carries TRBV30 and TRBJ2-1, with D perhaps TRBD2 (6 bases). CDR1 is GTSNPN, CDR2 SVGIG, per germline (reference sequence). The CDR3 runs 12 residues. The V and J ends lost 7 bases and 5 bases respectively, with 12 bases between them. For the CDR3, the DNA is TGTGCCTTCTCCCGCGGGGACAATGAGCAGTTCTTC. It specifies CAFSRGDNEQFF.